Listed here is a single T cell receptor beta chain. Germline CDR1 MNHEY, CDR2 SVGEGT. V gave up 6 bases and J gave up 4 bases; unmatched junction bases: 1. This CDR3 is built from 13 residues. This record belongs to a study of blood T cell repertoires in COVID-19. Using immunoSEQ multiplex PCR, the repertoire was profiled, and TCRdb retains in-frame clones only, with some absent. The sample holds over 130,000 clones; about 84% are singletons and the top ten take 1.5% to 2%. The sequencing input was PBMCs or T cells enriched from blood (not recorded which). This TCR was recovered from a woman between 18 and 30 years old who had been exposed to COVID-19. The gene calls are TRBV6-2 or TRBV6-3 and TRBJ1-4; TRBD1 matches 8 bases. DNA of the CDR3: TGTGCCAGCAGCGACAGGGGTAATGAAAAACTGTTTTTT. Its translation is CASSDRGNEKLFF.